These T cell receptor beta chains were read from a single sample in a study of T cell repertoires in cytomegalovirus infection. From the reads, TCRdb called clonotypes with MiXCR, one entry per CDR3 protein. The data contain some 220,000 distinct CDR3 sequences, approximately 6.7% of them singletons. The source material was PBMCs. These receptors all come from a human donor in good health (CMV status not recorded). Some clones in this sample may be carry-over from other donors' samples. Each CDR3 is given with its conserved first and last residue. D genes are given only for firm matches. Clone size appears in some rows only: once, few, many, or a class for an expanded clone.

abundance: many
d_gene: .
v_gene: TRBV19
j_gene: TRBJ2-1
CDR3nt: TGTGCCAGTAGCGGGCCTTGGGCCTCCTCCTACAATGAGCAGTTCTTC
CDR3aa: CASSGPWASSYNEQFF

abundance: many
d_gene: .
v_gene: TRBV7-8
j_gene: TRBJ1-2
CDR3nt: TGTGCCAGCAGCCCGGGCGGGGCTGGCTACACCTTC
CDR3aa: CASSPGGAGYTF

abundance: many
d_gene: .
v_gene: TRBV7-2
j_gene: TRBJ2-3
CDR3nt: TGTGCCAGCAGCTTTCGGTCAGGGGAAGATACGCAGTATTTT
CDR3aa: CASSFRSGEDTQYF

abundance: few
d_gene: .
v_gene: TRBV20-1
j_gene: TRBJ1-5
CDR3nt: TGCAGTGCAAGTGACAGTCAGCCCCAGCATTTT
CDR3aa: CSASDSQPQHF

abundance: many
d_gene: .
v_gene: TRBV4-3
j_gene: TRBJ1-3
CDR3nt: TGCGCCAGCAGCCAAGCGGAGGGGGGGTCTGGAAACACCATATATTTT
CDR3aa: CASSQAEGGSGNTIYF

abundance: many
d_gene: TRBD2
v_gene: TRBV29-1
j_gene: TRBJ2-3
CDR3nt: TGCAGCGTCCAAAGGACTAGCGGGGAGGATACGCAGTATTTT
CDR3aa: CSVQRTSGEDTQYF

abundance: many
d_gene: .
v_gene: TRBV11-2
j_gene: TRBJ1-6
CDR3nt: TGTGCCTCGGAGCCACGGACAGCCAGCTCCTATAATTCACCCCTCCACTTT
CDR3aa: CASEPRTASSYNSPLHF

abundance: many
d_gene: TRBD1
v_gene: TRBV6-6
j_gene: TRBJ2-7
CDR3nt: TGTGCCAGCACCGACAGGGGGCCTACCTACGAGCAGTACTTC
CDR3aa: CASTDRGPTYEQYF

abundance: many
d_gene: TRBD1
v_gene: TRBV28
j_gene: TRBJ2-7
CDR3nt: TGTGCCAGCAGTTTAGGGACAGTACCTATCGACGAGCAGTACTTC
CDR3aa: CASSLGTVPIDEQYF

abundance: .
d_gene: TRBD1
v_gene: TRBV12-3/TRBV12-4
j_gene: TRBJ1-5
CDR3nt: TGTGCCAGCAGGTTGACAGGGGTTGGGCAGCCCCAGCGTTTT
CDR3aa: CASRLTGVGQPQRF

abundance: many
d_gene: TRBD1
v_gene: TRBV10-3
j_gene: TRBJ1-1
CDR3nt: TGTGCCATCAGTGACCCGGACAGGGGGAACACTGAAGCTTTCTTT
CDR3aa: CAISDPDRGNTEAFF

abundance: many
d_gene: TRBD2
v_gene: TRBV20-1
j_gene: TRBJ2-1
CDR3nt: TGCAGTGCTAGACATCTTTCAACGGGGGGGGGCTATGAGCAGTTCTTC
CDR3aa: CSARHLSTGGGYEQFF

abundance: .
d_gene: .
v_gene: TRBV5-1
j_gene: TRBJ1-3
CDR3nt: TGCGCCAGCAGCTTGGCCGATGGGACGGGCGGAAACACCATATATTTT
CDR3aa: CASSLADGTGGNTIYF

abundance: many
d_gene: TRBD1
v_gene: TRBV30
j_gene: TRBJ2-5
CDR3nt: TGTGCCTGGATCACAAGGGGACAGCAAGAGACCCAGTACTTC
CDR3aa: CAWITRGQQETQYF

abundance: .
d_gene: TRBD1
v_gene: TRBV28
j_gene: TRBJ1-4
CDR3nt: TGTGCCAGCAGGTCCGGGACAGTTAATGAAAAACTGTTTTTT
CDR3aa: CASRSGTVNEKLFF

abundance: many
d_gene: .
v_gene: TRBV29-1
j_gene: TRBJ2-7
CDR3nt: TGCAGCGTTCGGGGACCGTCCTACGAGCAGTACTTC
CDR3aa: CSVRGPSYEQYF

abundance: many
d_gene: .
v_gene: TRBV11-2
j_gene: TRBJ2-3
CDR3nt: TGTGCCAGCAGCTCCGTGAACAGCCATACGCAGTATTTT
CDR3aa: CASSSVNSHTQYF

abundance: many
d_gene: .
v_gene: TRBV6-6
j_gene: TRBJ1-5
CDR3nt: TGTGCCAGCAGTTCGAAGACTAGGGCCTCCAATCAGCCCCAGCATTTT
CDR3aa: CASSSKTRASNQPQHF

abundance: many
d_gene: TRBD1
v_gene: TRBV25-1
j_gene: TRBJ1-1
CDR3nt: TGTGCCAGCAGTGACGACAGGGGGGACACTGAAGCTTTCTTT
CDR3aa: CASSDDRGDTEAFF

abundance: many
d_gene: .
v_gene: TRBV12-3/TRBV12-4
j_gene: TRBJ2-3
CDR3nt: TGTGCCAGCAGCCCCGCCATAGCAGGCACAGATACGCAGTATTTT
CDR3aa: CASSPAIAGTDTQYF

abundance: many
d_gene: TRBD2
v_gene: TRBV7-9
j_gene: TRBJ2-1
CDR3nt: TGTGCCAGCAGTCCGCCCATGACTAGCGGGGGAACCAATGAGCAGTTCTTC
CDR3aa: CASSPPMTSGGTNEQFF

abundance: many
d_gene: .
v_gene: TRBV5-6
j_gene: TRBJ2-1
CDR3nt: TGTGCCAGCAACATCGGGGGCTCGTCCTACAATGAGCAGTTCTTC
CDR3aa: CASNIGGSSYNEQFF

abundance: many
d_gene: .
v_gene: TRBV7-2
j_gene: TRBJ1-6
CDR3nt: TGTGCCAGCAGCTTCCGGGACGGGAATTCACCCCTCCACTTT
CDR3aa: CASSFRDGNSPLHF

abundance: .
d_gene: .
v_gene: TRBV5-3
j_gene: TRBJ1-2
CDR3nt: TGTGCCAGCAGCTCCAAGTTTTTCGATGGCTACACCTTC
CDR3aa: CASSSKFFDGYTF

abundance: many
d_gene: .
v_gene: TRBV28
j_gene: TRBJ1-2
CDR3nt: TGTGCCAGCAGTTATACGGGACAAGCCTATGGCTACACCTTC
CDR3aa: CASSYTGQAYGYTF

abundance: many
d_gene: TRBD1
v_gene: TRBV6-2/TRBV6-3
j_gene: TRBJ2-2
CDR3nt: TGTGCCAGCAGCTGGAGGACAGGGGTTAACACCGGGGAGCTGTTTTTT
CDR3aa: CASSWRTGVNTGELFF

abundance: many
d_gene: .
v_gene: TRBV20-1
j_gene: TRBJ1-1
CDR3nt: TGCAGTGAGGCGGGACCGACTGCCCCCGGCACTGAAGCTTTCTTT
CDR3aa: CSEAGPTAPGTEAFF

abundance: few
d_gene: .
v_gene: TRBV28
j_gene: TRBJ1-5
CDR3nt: TGTGCCAGCAGTTTAGAGGATCGAGGTCAGCCCCAGCATTTT
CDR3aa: CASSLEDRGQPQHF

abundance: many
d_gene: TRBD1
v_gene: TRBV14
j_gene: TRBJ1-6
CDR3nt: TGTGCCAGCAGCCAACCGGGACAGGGGGATTCACCCCTCCACTTT
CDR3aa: CASSQPGQGDSPLHF

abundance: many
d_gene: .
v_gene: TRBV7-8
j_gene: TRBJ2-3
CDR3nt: TGTGCCAGCAGCTTACTGCAGGACACAGATACGCAGTATTTT
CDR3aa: CASSLLQDTDTQYF

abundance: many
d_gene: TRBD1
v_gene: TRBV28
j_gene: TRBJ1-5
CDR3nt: TGTGCCAGCAGAGACACAGGGGATATACAGCCCCAGCATTTT
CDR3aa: CASRDTGDIQPQHF

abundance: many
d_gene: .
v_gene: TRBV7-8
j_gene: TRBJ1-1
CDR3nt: TGTGCCAGCAGCTCGGTCGGGGGAGGGGGAACTACTGAAGCTTTCTTT
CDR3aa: CASSSVGGGGTTEAFF

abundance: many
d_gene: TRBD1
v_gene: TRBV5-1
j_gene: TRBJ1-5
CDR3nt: TGCGCCAGCAGCTTATCCGGGACAGGTGGAAATCAGCCCCAGCATTTT
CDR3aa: CASSLSGTGGNQPQHF

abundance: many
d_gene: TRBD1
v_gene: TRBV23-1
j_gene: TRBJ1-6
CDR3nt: TGCGCCAGCAGTCAATCCAAGCGGGGGACAGAAGGATCCAATTCACCCCTCCACTTT
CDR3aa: CASSQSKRGTEGSNSPLHF

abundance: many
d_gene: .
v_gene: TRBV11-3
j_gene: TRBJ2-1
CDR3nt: TGTGCCAGCAGTCTAGGGGGTGACAGGATGGGAGAGCAGTTCTTC
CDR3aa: CASSLGGDRMGEQFF

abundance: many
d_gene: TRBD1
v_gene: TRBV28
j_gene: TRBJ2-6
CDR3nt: TGTGCCAGCAGCCCGGTCTTCGGGACAGGGGAATTGTCTGGGGCCAACGTCCTGACTTTC
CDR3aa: CASSPVFGTGELSGANVLTF

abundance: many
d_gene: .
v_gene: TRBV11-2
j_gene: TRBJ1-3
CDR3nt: TGTGCCAGCAGCACATTCCTGGAGGGCTCTGGAAACACCATATATTTT
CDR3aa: CASSTFLEGSGNTIYF

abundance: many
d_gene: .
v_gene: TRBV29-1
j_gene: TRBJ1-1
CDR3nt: TGCAGCGTCGAACCCCGACGGGGCACTGAAGCTTTCTTT
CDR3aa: CSVEPRRGTEAFF

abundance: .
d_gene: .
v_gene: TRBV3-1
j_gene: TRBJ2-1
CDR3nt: TGTGCCAGCAGTCTCGACGGGACGTGGTTCTTC
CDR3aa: CASSLDGTWFF

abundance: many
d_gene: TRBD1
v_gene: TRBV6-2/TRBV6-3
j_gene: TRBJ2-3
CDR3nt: TGTGCCAGCAGACTAGACGGGACAGCAGGCACAGATACGCAGTATTTT
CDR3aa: CASRLDGTAGTDTQYF

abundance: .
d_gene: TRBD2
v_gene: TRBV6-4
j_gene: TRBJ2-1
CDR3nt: TGTGCCAGCAGTGACTCGAGACTAGCGGGGCGAAATGAGCAGTTCTTC
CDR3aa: CASSDSRLAGRNEQFF

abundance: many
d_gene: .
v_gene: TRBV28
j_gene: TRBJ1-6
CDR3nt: TGTGCCAGCAAGAAGTCGAGCTCCTATAATTCACCCCTCCACTTT
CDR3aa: CASKKSSSYNSPLHF

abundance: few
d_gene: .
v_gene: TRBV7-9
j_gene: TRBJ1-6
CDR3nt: TGTGCCAGCACCGGGAGGGACCACTGGACACCCCTCCACTTT
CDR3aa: CASTGRDHWTPLHF

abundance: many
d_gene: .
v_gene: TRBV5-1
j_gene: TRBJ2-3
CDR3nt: TGCGCCAGCAGCTTGCGGCGGGAAGATACGCAGTATTTT
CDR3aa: CASSLRREDTQYF

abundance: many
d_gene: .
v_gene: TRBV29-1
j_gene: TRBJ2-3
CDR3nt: TGCAGCGTCGGGGGTTTGACAGATACGCAGTATTTT
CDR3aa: CSVGGLTDTQYF

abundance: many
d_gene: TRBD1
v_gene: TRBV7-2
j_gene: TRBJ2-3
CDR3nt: TGTGCCAGCAGCGCCGGGACAGGGGGGACAGATACGCAGTATTTT
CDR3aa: CASSAGTGGTDTQYF

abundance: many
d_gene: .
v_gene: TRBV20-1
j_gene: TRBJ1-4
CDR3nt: TGCAGTGCTAGAGATTTCATCGGGGTTACACGAGAAAAACTGTTTTTT
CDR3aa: CSARDFIGVTREKLFF

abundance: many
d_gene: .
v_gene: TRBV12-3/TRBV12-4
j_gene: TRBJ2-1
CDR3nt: TGTGCCAGCGTGTTGACGGTGAGCTCCTACAATGAGCAGTTCTTC
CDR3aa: CASVLTVSSYNEQFF

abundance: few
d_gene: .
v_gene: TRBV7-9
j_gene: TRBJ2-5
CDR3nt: TGTGCCAGCAGCTTAAACACAGGGTTCGAGGAGACCCAGTACTTC
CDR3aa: CASSLNTGFEETQYF

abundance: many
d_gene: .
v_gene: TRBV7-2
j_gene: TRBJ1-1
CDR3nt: TGTGCCAGCAGCTTAGCACAGGGTGCCACTGAAGCTTTCTTT
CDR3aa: CASSLAQGATEAFF

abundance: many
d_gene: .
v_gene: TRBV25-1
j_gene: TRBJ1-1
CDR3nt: TGTGCCAGCAGCTGGACGGGGGGATTCGCTGAAGCTTTCTTT
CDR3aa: CASSWTGGFAEAFF

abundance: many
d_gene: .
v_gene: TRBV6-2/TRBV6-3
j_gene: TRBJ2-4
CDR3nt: TGTGCCAGCAGTTACGGGCAGAACATTCAGTACTTC
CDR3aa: CASSYGQNIQYF

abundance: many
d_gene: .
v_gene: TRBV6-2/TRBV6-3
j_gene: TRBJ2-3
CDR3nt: TGTGCCAGCAGTTACGTGACGGTGACAGATACGCAGTATTTT
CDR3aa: CASSYVTVTDTQYF

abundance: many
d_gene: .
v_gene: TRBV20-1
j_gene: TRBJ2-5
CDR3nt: TGCAGTGCTCCGCCCCAGGGCACGGGAGAGACCCAGTACTTC
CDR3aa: CSAPPQGTGETQYF

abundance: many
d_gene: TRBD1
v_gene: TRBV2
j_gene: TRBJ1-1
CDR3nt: TGTGCCAGCAGAGGCAGGGGGGCTTTCTTT
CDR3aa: CASRGRGAFF

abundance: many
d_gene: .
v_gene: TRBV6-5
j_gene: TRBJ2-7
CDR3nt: TGTGCCAGCAGTTACGAGCAGGGGTTCTACGAGCAGTACTTC
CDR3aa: CASSYEQGFYEQYF